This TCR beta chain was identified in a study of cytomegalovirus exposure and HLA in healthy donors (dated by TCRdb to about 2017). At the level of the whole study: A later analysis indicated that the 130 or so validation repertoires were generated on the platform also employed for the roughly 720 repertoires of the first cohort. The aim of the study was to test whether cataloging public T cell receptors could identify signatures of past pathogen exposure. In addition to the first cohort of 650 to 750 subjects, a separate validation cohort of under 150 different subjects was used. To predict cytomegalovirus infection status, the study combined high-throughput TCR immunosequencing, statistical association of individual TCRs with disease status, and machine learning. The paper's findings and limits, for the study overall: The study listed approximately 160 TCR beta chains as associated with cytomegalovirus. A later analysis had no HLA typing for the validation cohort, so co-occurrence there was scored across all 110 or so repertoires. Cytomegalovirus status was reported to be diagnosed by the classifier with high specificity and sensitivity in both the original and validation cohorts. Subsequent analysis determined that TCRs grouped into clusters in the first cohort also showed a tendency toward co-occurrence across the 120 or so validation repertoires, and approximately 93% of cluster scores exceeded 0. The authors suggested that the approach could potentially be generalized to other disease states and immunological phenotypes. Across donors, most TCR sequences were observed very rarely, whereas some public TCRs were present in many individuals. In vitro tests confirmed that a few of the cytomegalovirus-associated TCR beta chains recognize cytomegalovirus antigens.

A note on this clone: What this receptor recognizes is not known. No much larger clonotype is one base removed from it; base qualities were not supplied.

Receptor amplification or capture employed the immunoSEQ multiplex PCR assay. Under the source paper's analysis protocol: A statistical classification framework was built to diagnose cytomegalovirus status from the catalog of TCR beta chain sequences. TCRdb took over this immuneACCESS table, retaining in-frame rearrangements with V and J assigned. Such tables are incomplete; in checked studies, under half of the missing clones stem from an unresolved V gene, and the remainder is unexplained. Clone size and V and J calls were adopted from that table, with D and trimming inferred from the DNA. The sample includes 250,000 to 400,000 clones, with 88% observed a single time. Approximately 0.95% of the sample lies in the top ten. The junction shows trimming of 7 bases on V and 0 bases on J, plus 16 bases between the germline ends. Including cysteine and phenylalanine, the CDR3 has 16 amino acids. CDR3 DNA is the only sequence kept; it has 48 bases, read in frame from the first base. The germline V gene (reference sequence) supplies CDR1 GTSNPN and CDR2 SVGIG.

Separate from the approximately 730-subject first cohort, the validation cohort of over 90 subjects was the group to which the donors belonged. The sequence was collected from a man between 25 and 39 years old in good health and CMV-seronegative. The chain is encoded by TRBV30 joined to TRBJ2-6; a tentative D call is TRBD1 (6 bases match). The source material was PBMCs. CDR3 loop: CASAPGHHSGANVLTF. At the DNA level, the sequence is TGTGCCTCCGCCCCGGGACACCACTCTGGGGCCAACGTCCTGACTTTC. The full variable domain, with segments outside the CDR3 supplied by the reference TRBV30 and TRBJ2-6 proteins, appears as SQTIHQWPATLVQPVGSPLSLECTVEGTSNPNLYWYRQAAGRGLQLLFYSVGIGQISSEVPQNLSASRPQDRQFILSSKKLLLSDSGFYLCASAPGHHSGANVLTFGAGSRLTVL.